This note documents a single TCR beta chain sequence. Its specific antigen is unknown. No much larger clone is present one base from it, and per-base qualities are unavailable. The germline V gene sets CDR1 to ENHRY and CDR2 to SYGVKD. V is clipped by 2 bases and J by 2 bases, and the sequence between their germline boundaries is 15 bases long. The cysteine opens and the phenylalanine closes a CDR3 of 16 amino acids. Just CDR3 DNA is preserved here, 48 bases in frame from base 1. This sample is part of a study of blood T cell repertoires in COVID-19 (TCRdb year 2020). About the full investigation: Samples covering the acute and convalescent phases of COVID-19 were provided by collaborators in the United States, Italy and Spain. The dataset comprised deeply sampled blood TCRbeta repertoires from subjects exposed to, actively infected with, or recovered from COVID-19. The samples were drawn from the first 160 participants of the ongoing ImmuneRACE study and from 1,200 or so subjects provided by 6 global collaborators. The prospective study material was composed of cDNA or gDNA derived from T cells, B-cell-depleted T cells, or PBMCs. Where available, HLA class I and class II types were taken from metadata supplied by the sample provider and were not determined by assay-based typing. The repertoires were made available in a free public database intended to serve as a resource for research on the immune response to SARS-CoV-2. Nearly every sample came with metadata listing a de-identified subject ID, COVID-19 status, age in years and sex.

TCRbeta CDR3 regions were amplified from genomic DNA using the immunoSEQ Assay, a bias-controlled multiplex PCR. In the authors' own workflow: The number of nucleated cells in each sample was estimated by amplification of reference gene primers within the assay. To quantify the absolute abundance of each unique TCRbeta CDR3 rearrangement, sequence reads were collapsed and filtered. For each sample, productive Simpson clonality was calculated as the square root of Simpson's diversity index across productive rearrangements. TCRdb obtained this table from immuneACCESS and retained in-frame rearrangements with V and J assigned. These tables miss some clones; where compared with another copy, unresolved V genes account for less than half of the shortfall, and the remainder is unexplained. That table is the source of V, J and clone size, and D and trimming were worked out from the DNA. The sample table holds some 240,000 clones, of which about nine tenths were seen once. 6% to 9% of the sample is taken by the ten largest.

A second Seattle source provided samples from volunteer blood donors who had recovered from COVID-19. Collaborating institutions collected whole blood in K2EDTA tubes following their own protocols. For TCRbeta analysis, collaborators shipped samples as frozen whole blood, isolated PBMCs, or DNA extracted from either of those sample types. The paper as a whole reports these results and caveats: Clinical and demographic metadata were provided uncurated, with the amount varying by source and participant.

The sequence derives from a man in his sixties who had recovered from COVID-19. The receptor chain draws on TRBV10-3 and TRBJ1-2; the D gene is possibly TRBD1, with 5 bases matching. Sequencing input: peripheral blood. The CDR3: CAISELYLGVNYGYTF. The DNA sequence is given as TGTGCCATCAGTGAGCTTTACTTAGGGGTAAACTATGGCTACACCTTC.